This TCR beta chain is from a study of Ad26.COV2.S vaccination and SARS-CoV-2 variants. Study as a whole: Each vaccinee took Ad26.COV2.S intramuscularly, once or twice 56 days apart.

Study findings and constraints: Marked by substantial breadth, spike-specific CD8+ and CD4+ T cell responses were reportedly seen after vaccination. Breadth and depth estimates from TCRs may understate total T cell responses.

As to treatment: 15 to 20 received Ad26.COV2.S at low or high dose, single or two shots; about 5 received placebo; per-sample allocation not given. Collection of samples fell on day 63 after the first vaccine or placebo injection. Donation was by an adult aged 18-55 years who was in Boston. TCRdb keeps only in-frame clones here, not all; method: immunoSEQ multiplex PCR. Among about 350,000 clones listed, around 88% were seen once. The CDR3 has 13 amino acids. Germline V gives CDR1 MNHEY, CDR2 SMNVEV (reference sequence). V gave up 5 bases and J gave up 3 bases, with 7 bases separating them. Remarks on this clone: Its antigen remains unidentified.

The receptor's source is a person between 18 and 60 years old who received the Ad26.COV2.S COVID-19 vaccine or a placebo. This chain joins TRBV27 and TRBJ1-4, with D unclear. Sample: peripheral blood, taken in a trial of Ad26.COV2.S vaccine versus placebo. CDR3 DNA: TGTGCCAGCAGTCCAGGCCCTAATGAAAAACTGTTTTTT. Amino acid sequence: CASSPGPNEKLFF. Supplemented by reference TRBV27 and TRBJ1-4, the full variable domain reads EAQVTQNPRYLITVTGKKLTVTCSQNMNHEYMSWYRQDPGLGLRQIYYSMNVEVTDKGDVPEGYKVSRKEKRNFPLILESPSPNQTSLYFCASSPGPNEKLFFGSGTQLSVL.